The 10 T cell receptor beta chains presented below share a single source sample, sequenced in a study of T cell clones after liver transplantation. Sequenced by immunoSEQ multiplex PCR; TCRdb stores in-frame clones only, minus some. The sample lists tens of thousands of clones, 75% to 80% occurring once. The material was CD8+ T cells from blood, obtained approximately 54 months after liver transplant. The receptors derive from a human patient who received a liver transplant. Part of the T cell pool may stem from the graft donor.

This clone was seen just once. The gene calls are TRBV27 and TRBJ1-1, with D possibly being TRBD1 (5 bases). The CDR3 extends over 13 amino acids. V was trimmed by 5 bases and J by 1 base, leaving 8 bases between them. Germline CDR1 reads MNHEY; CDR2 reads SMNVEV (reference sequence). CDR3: CASSIQGNTEAFF. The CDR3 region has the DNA TGTGCCAGCAGTATCCAGGGGAACACTGAAGCTTTCTTT.

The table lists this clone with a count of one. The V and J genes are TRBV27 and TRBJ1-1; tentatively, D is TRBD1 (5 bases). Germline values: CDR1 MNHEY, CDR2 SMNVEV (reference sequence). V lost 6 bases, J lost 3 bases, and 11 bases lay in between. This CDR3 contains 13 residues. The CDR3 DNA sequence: TGTGCCAGCAGCCTGACAGTTTACACTGAAGCTTTCTTT. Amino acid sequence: CASSLTVYTEAFF.

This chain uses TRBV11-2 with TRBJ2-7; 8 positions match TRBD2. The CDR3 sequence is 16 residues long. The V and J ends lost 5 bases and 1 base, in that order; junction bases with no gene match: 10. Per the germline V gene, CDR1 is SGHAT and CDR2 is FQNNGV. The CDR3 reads CASSLDSGAPSYEQYF. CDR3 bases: TGTGCCAGCAGCCTCGATAGCGGGGCCCCGTCCTACGAGCAGTACTTC.

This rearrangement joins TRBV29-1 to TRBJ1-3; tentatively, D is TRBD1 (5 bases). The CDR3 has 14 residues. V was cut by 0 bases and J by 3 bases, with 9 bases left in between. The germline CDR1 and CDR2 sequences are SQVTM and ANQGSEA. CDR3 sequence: CSVEDRGSGNTIYF. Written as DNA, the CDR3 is TGCAGCGTTGAAGATCGGGGGAGTGGAAACACCATATATTTT.

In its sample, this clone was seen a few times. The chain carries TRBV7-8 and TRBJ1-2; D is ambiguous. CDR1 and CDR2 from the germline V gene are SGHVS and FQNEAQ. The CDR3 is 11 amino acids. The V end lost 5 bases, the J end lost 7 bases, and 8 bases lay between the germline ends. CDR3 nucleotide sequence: TGTGCCAGCAGCCCCGGGCTTGGCTACACCTTC. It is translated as CASSPGLGYTF.

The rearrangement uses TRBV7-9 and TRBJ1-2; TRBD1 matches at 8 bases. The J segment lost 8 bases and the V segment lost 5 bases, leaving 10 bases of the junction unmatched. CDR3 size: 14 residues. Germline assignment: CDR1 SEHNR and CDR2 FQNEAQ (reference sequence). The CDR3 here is CASSRPDRAEGYTF. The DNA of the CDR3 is TGTGCCAGCAGCCGACCGGACAGGGCAGAGGGCTACACCTTC. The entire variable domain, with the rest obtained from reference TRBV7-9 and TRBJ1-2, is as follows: DTGVSQNPRHKITKRGQNVTFRCDPISEHNRLYWYRQTLGQGPEFLTYFQNEAQLEKSRLLSDRFSAERPKGSFSTLEIQRTEQGDSAMYLCASSRPDRAEGYTFGSGTRLTVV.

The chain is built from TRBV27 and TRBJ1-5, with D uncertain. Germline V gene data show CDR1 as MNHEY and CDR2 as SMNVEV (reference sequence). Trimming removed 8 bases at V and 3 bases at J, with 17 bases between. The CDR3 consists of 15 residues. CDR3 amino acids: CASGVEPGLNQPQHF. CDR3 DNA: TGTGCCAGCGGGGTAGAGCCGGGCCTCAATCAGCCCCAGCATTTT.

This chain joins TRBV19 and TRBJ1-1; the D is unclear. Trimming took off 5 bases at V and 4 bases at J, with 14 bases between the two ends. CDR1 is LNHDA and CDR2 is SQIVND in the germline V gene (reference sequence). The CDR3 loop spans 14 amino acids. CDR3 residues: CASSRLLWLTEAFF. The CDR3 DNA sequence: TGTGCCAGTAGTCGCCTTCTTTGGCTCACTGAAGCTTTCTTT.

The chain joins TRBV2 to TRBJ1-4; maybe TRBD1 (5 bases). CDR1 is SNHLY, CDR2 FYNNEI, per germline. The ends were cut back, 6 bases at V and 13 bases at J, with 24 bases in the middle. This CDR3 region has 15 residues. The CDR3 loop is CASSKGAGRSFGLFF. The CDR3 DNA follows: TGTGCCAGCAGCAAAGGGGCAGGGAGAAGTTTTGGACTGTTTTTT. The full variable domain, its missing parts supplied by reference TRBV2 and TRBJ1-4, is EPEVTQTPSHQVTQMGQEVILRCVPISNHLYFYWYRQILGQKVEFLVSFYNNEISEKSEIFDDQFSVERPDGSNFTLKIRSTKLEDSAMYFCASSKGAGRSFGLFFGSGTQLSVL.

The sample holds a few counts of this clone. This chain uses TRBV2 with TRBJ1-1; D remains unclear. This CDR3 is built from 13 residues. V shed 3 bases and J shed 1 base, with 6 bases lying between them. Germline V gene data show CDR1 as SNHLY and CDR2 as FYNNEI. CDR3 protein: CASSDEGNTEAFF. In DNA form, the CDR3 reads TGTGCCAGCAGTGACGAAGGGAACACTGAAGCTTTCTTT. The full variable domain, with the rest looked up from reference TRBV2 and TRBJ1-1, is EPEVTQTPSHQVTQMGQEVILRCVPISNHLYFYWYRQILGQKVEFLVSFYNNEISEKSEIFDDQFSVERPDGSNFTLKIRSTKLEDSAMYFCASSDEGNTEAFFGQGTRLTVV.